These 14 T cell receptor beta chains came from one sample sequenced in a study of beta chain features in type 1 diabetes. Broader study findings: Moderate but significant shortening of TCRB CDR3s was recorded in all four CD4+ subsets from Type 1 diabetes patients.

Isolated RNA was reverse transcribed in full, so expressed TCRB transcripts were sequenced. Some clones are missing from TCRdb's copy, which holds only in-frame ones; the method was immunoSEQ multiplex PCR. The table records about 170,000 clones, 6% to 9% of them present only once. No antigen has been identified for these receptors. The sequenced material came from central memory CD4+ T cells from blood. The source of these receptors is a man aged 18 to 29 with type 1 diabetes.

This clone was seen a handful of times. V and J are TRBV5-1 and TRBJ2-7, with TRBD2 identical over 7 bases. V lost 4 bases, J lost 6 bases, and 19 bases stayed unmatched. In germline, CDR1 is SGHRS, CDR2 YFSETQ. The CDR3 totals 17 residues. The CDR3 region has the DNA TGCGCCAGCAGCCCCGTGGGGGGGACCGGGCCTTCCGCCGAGCAGTACTTC. Protein product: CASSPVGGTGPSAEQYF.

The table lists this clone with a few counts. The V gene is TRBV2, the J gene TRBJ2-2; no reliable D call. Germline loops: CDR1 SNHLY, CDR2 FYNNEI. The CDR3 has 14 amino acids. Trimming shortened V by 6 bases and J by 2 bases, and 10 bases separated the two germline ends. The CDR3 DNA is TGTGCCAGCAGGGTCCAGACAAACACCGGGGAGCTGTTTTTT. Residues: CASRVQTNTGELFF.

The chain recombines TRBV13 with TRBJ2-7; maybe TRBD2 (6 bases). CDR1 and CDR2 from the germline V gene are PRHDT and FYEKMQ (reference sequence). This CDR3 contains 13 residues. V lost 5 bases, J lost 3 bases, and 11 bases lay in between. This CDR3 is CASSGGVFYEQYF. The DNA of the CDR3 is TGTGCCAGCAGCGGCGGGGTTTTCTACGAGCAGTACTTC.

The V and J genes are TRBV11-2 and TRBJ2-2; 7 nucleotides line up with TRBD1. V shed 7 bases and J 4 bases; nucleotides not matched to a gene: 6. Germline lookup yields CDR1 SGHAT and CDR2 FQNNGV. The CDR3 is 14 amino acids. CDR3 nucleotides: TGTGCCAGCAACAGGGGCGGTGGCACCGGGGAGCTGTTTTTT. Protein product: CASNRGGGTGELFF.

The chain carries TRBV30 and TRBJ2-1; a possible D gene is TRBD2 (7 bases). The germline V gene encodes CDR1 GTSNPN and CDR2 SVGIG (reference sequence). The CDR3 has 15 amino acids. Trimming took off 0 bases at V and 7 bases at J, with 16 bases between the two ends. This CDR3 reads CAWSVQGGGANEQFF. In DNA form, the CDR3 reads TGTGCCTGGAGTGTACAAGGCGGGGGCGCTAATGAGCAGTTCTTC. Supplemented by reference TRBV30 and TRBJ2-1, the full variable domain reads SQTIHQWPATLVQPVGSPLSLECTVEGTSNPNLYWYRQAAGRGLQLLFYSVGIGQISSEVPQNLSASRPQDRQFILSSKKLLLSDSGFYLCAWSVQGGGANEQFFGPGTRLTVL.

A few counts support this clone. The chain has TRBV18 and TRBJ2-1, with 14 nucleotides matching TRBD2. Germline V gene sequence: CDR1 KGHSH, CDR2 LQKENI. With V trimmed by 4 bases and J by 8 bases, 10 bases remained unmatched. The CDR3 is 17 residues long. The DNA of the CDR3 is TGTGCCAGCTCACTATCGACTAGCGGGGGGGCCGGTGATGAGCAGTTCTTC. Protein product: CASSLSTSGGAGDEQFF.

In its sample, this clone was seen a few times. The chain links TRBV7-8 to TRBJ2-2; D may be TRBD1 (5 bases). From germline, CDR1 is SGHVS and CDR2 FQNEAQ. V was cut by 7 bases and J by 3 bases, with 15 bases left in between. The CDR3 sequence is 15 residues long. The CDR3: CASTPRWGDTGELFF. The DNA of the CDR3 is TGTGCCAGCACCCCGAGGTGGGGCGACACCGGGGAGCTGTTTTTT.

This chain links TRBV5-4 with TRBJ1-2, with D hard to call. The CDR3 has 12 amino acids. Germline CDR1 SGHNT, CDR2 YYREEE (reference sequence). Trimming shortened V by 4 bases and J by 2 bases, and 6 bases separated the two germline ends. In nucleotides, the CDR3 is TGTGCCAGCAGCCGGGAAAACTATGGCTACACCTTC. It encodes CASSRENYGYTF.

The rearrangement links TRBV7-2 to TRBJ2-5; D may be TRBD2 (5 bases). The assigned J gene may be wrong: the sequence end matches TRBJ2-7 better. The CDR3 is 15 residues long. Germline-derived CDR1 and CDR2 are SGHTA and FQGNSA. The CDR3 region is CASSLAQSGTYEQYF. The CDR3 DNA reads TGTGCCAGCAGCTTAGCGCAGAGCGGAACCTACGAGCAGTACTTC.

The chain combines TRBV5-1 with TRBJ1-2; 8 positions agree with TRBD1. V was clipped by 3 bases and J by 6 bases; unmatched bases: 7. The CDR3 consists of 14 residues. Germline V gene sequence: CDR1 SGHRS, CDR2 YFSETQ. CDR3 in DNA: TGCGCCAGCAGCTCTGGACAGGGAATCGATGGCTACACCTTC. Residues: CASSSGQGIDGYTF.

V is TRBV7-6 and J is TRBJ2-1; weak D call: TRBD2 (5 bases). The germline CDR1 and CDR2 sequences are SGHVS and FNYEAQ. Trimming took 5 bases from V and 7 from J, leaving 9 bases between them. The CDR3 is 12 amino acids. CDR3 coding DNA: TGTGCCAGCAGCCACCAGCGGAATGAGCAGTTCTTC. Translation gives CASSHQRNEQFF.

This clone was counted a few times. The chain recombines TRBV29-1 with TRBJ2-3; D might be TRBD1 (6 bases). Trimming removed 7 bases at V and 0 bases at J, with 11 bases between. This CDR3 is built from 13 residues. Germline V CDR1 and CDR2: SQVTM, ANQGSEA. The CDR3 sequence is CSGGTPSTDTQYF. The CDR3 nucleotides are TGCAGCGGGGGGACACCCAGCACAGATACGCAGTATTTT.

The V gene is TRBV5-1, the J gene TRBJ2-1, with a weak D call TRBD1 (5 bases). V was pared by 0 bases and J by 8 bases, with 6 bases between. There are 12 residues in the CDR3. Per germline, CDR1 SGHRS and CDR2 YFSETQ. The DNA of the CDR3 is TGCGCCAGCAGCTTGGGGGGCGATGAGCAGTTCTTC. Residues: CASSLGGDEQFF.

The chain couples TRBV9 to TRBJ2-2, with no clear D. The germline V gene has CDR1 SGDLS and CDR2 YYNGEE. The ends were cut back, 4 bases at V and 5 bases at J, with 6 bases in the middle. The CDR3 runs to 12 residues. In nucleotides, the CDR3 is TGTGCCAGCAGCCCCTTTACCGGGGAGCTGTTTTTT. It specifies CASSPFTGELFF.